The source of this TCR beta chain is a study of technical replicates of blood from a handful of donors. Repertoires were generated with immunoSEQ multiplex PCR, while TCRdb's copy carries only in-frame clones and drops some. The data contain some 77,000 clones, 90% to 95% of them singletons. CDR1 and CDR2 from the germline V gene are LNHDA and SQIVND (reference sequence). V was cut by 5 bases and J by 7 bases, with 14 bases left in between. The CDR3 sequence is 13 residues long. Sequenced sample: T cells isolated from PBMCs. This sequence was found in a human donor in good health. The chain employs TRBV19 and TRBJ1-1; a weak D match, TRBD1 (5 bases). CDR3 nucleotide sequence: TGTGCCAGTAGTGTCGAAACAGGAAATGAAGCTTTCTTT. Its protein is CASSVETGNEAFF.